Each of the 4 T cell receptor beta chains below was sequenced from the same sample in a study of shared clonotypes between healthy human individuals. The assay was immunoSEQ multiplex PCR, and TCRdb's table has in-frame clones only and misses some. The data contain about 2,500,000 clones, roughly nine tenths of them singletons. The specimen was naive CD4+ T cells sorted from blood. Sample subset: CD45RA+ positively selected. Every receptor here comes from a man between 18 and 35 years old in good health.

This clone turned up a few times. Other DNA sequences within the sample encode an identical CDR3. The rearrangement uses TRBV5-1 and TRBJ1-5, with 9 bases lining up with TRBD1. V trimming: 4 bases; J trimming: 4 bases; junction bases outside the gene matches: 6. Germline V gene data show CDR1 as SGHRS and CDR2 as YFSETQ. The CDR3 is 15 residues long. CDR3 bases: TGCGCCAGCAGCCTGGAAGGACAGGGGAATCAGCCCCAGCATTTT. It translates to CASSLEGQGNQPQHF.

The chain is built from TRBV9 and TRBJ2-7, with TRBD1 matching over 8 bases. V lost 4 bases and J lost 5; bases outside the gene matches: 8. The CDR3 has 14 residues. Per the germline V gene, CDR1 is SGDLS and CDR2 is YYNGEE. The CDR3 DNA is TGTGCCAGCAGCCCCCGGGACAGGTCCCACGAGCAGTACTTC. Encoded protein: CASSPRDRSHEQYF. The full variable domain, rest sourced from reference TRBV9 and TRBJ2-7, is DSGVTQTPKHLITATGQRVTLRCSPRSGDLSVYWYQQSLDQGLQFLIQYYNGEERAKGNILERFSAQQFPDLHSELNLSSLELGDSALYFCASSPRDRSHEQYFGPGTRLTVT.

This chain joins TRBV6-1 and TRBJ2-1; no definite D call. Germline V lookup: CDR1 MNHNS, CDR2 SASEGT. The CDR3 consists of 17 residues. With 1 base removed from V and 1 base from J, the gap between germline ends came to 14 bases. CDR3 nucleotide sequence: TGTGCCAGCAGTGAAGTTGGGCAGGCCATTTCCTACAATGAGCAGTTCTTC. Its translation: CASSEVGQAISYNEQFF.

This rearrangement joins TRBV19 to TRBJ2-7; D is possibly TRBD1 (6 bases). The germline gives CDR1 LNHDA, CDR2 SQIVND (reference sequence). The V end was cut by 5 bases, the J end by 1 base, with 18 bases between. This CDR3 has 16 amino acids. The CDR3 is CASSGQTGTGSYEQYF. The CDR3 DNA reads TGTGCCAGTAGTGGGCAGACGGGTACAGGGTCCTACGAGCAGTACTTC.